These 10 T cell receptor beta chains were sequenced from one sample in a study of blood T cell repertoires in COVID-19. Clones were read by immunoSEQ multiplex PCR, and TCRdb kept only the in-frame ones, dropping some. Of about 73,000 clones listed, 85% to 90% were seen once; the top ten hold around 10%. The sequenced sample was peripheral blood. These receptors all come from an elderly man with acute or convalescent COVID-19.

V usage is TRBV3-1 (or the pseudogene TRBV3-2) and J usage is TRBJ1-1, with TRBD1 matching over 7 bases. Germline CDR1 and CDR2: LGHDT and YNNKEL (reference sequence). The CDR3 spans 14 residues. With V trimmed by 0 bases and J by 5 bases, 3 bases remained unmatched. Here the CDR3 reads CASSQDTGETEAFF. The CDR3 coding sequence is TGTGCCAGCAGCCAAGACACAGGGGAGACTGAAGCTTTCTTT.

The chain uses TRBV7-9 and TRBJ2-2; 12 nucleotides line up with TRBD2. Germline V gene sequence: CDR1 SEHNR, CDR2 FQNEAQ (reference sequence). This CDR3 is 18 amino acids long. After removal of 5 bases from V and 3 bases from J, the junction contained 10 bases not matched to a gene. Here the CDR3 DNA reads TGTGCCAGCAGCCGGACTAGCGGGACCCATTTGTACACCGGGGAGCTGTTTTTT. Encoded protein: CASSRTSGTHLYTGELFF.

This clone occurred once. The chain recombines TRBV7-8 with TRBJ1-6; D call uncertain. V was clipped by 7 bases and J by 1 base, with 14 bases between them. Germline values: CDR1 SGHVS, CDR2 FQNEAQ. This CDR3 region has 16 residues. In DNA, the CDR3 is TGTGCCAGCACCCCGGGGTCGGCATCCTATAATTCACCCCTCCACTTT. Translation: CASTPGSASYNSPLHF.

V and J are TRBV28 and TRBJ1-2; D unclear. This CDR3 has 15 residues. CDR1 and CDR2 from the germline V gene are MDHEN and SYDVKM. Trimming took 2 bases from V and 4 from J, leaving 14 bases between them. DNA of the CDR3: TGTGCCAGCAGTTTAGTCGAGGGCGGCGTCTATGGCTACACCTTC. Its protein is CASSLVEGGVYGYTF.

The gene calls are TRBV5-1 and TRBJ1-2, with D possibly TRBD1 on 5 matching bases. The V gene lost 4 bases and the J gene lost 6 bases, with 16 bases spanning the gap. There are 14 residues in the CDR3. Germline CDR1 SGHRS, CDR2 YFSETQ. The CDR3 nucleotides are TGCGCCAGCAGCACCGGGGGGATTGGCAATGGCTACACCTTC. It codes for CASSTGGIGNGYTF.

Only one count was recorded for this clone. The chain has TRBV5-1 and TRBJ2-5, with 13 bases identical to TRBD2. V lost 4 bases to trimming and J lost 2 bases; unmatched junction nucleotides: 5. There are 16 residues in the CDR3. Germline V gene lookup returns CDR1 SGHRS and CDR2 YFSETQ. The CDR3 DNA follows: TGCGCCAGCAGCCGGACTAGCGGGAGAGGGCAAGAGACCCAGTACTTC. This translates into CASSRTSGRGQETQYF.

This chain links TRBV19 with TRBJ1-5; no definite D call. The germline V gene has CDR1 LNHDA and CDR2 SQIVND (reference sequence). CDR3 length: 16 residues. V was clipped by 7 bases and J by 7 bases, with 23 bases between them. As DNA, the CDR3 is TGTGCCAGTACCCCGTGGGAGTTCCCCGGGCAGCAGCCCCAGCATTTT. Its translation is CASTPWEFPGQQPQHF.

This chain links TRBV6-6 with TRBJ1-5; no clear D. The germline V gene encodes CDR1 MNHNY and CDR2 SVGAGI (reference sequence). V was trimmed by 1 base and J by 0 bases, leaving 4 bases between them. This CDR3 contains 14 residues. The DNA for the CDR3 is TGTGCCAGCAGTTACTTCGGTAGCAATCAGCCCCAGCATTTT. Protein: CASSYFGSNQPQHF.

This clone was observed a single time. The rearrangement joins TRBV25-1 to TRBJ1-1, with a possible D match to TRBD1 (5 bases). Germline V gene lookup returns CDR1 MGHDK and CDR2 SYGVNS. V was cut by 10 bases and J by 1 base, with 10 bases left in between. The CDR3 totals 12 residues. The CDR3 sequence is CATHGANTEAFF. In DNA, the CDR3 is TGTGCCACCCATGGGGCGAACACTGAAGCTTTCTTT.

The rearrangement uses TRBV13 and TRBJ2-2; no definite D call. Germline loops: CDR1 PRHDT, CDR2 FYEKMQ (reference sequence). The CDR3 spans 14 residues. Trimming took 0 bases from V and 2 from J, leaving 4 bases between them. The CDR3 nucleotides are TGTGCCAGCAGCTTAGGACTCAACACCGGGGAGCTGTTTTTT. It is translated as CASSLGLNTGELFF.